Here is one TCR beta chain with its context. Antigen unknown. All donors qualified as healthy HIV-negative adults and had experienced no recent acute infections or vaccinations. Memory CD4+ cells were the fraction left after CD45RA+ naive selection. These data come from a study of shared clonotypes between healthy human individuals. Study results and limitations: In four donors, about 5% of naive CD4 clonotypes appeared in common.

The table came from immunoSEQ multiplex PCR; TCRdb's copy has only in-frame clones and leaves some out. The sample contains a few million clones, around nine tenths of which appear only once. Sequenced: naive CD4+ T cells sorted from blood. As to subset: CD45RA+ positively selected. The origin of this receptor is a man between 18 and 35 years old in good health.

CDR3 in DNA: TGCGCCAGCAGGGCGGGTGCGGGGTCCTACGAGCAGTACTTC. It codes for CASRAGAGSYEQYF. The V and J genes are TRBV5-1 and TRBJ2-7; D might be TRBD2 (6 bases). The germline V and J ends were trimmed by 5 bases and 1 base, with 13 bases remaining between them. Germline-derived CDR1 and CDR2 are SGHRS and YFSETQ. The CDR3 length is 14 residues.